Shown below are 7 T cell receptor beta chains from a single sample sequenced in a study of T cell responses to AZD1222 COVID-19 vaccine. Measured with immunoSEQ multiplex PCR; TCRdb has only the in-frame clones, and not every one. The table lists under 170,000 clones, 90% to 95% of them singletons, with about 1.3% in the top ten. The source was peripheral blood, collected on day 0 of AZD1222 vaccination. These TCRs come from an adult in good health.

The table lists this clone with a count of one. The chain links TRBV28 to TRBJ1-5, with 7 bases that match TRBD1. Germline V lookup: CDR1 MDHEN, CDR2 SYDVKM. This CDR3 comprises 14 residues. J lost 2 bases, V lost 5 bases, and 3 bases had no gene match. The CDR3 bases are TGTGCCAGCAGTCTGCAGGGGGGCAATCAGCCCCAGCATTTT. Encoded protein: CASSLQGGNQPQHF.

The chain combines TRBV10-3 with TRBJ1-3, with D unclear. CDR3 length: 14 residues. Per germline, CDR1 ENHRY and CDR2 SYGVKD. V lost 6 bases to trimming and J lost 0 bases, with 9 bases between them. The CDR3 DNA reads TGTGCCATCAGACAGCAGATCTCTGGAAACACCATATATTTT. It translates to CAIRQQISGNTIYF.

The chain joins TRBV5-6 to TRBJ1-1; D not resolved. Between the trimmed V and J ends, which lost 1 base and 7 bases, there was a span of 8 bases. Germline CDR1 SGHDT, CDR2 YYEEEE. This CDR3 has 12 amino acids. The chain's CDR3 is CASSLLGFEAFF. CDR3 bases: TGTGCCAGCAGCTTGTTAGGATTTGAAGCTTTCTTT.

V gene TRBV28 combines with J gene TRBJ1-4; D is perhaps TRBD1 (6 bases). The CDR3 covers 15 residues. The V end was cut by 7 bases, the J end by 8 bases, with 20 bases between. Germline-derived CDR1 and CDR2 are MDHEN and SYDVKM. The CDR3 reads CASTSPAQGREKLFF. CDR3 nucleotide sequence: TGTGCCAGCACCTCGCCGGCCCAGGGGCGGGAAAAACTGTTTTTT. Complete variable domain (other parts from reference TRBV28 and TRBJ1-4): DVKVTQSSRYLVKRTGEKVFLECVQDMDHENMFWYRQDPGLGLRLIYFSYDVKMKEKGDIPEGYSVSREKKERFSLILESASTNQTSMYLCASTSPAQGREKLFFGSGTQLSVL.

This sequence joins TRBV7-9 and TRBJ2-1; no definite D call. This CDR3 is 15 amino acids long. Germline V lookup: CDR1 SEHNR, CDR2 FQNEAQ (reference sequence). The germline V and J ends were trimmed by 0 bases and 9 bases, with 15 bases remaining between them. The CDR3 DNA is TGTGCCAGCAGCTTAGCACGGGTACCGGGTAGTGAGCAGTTCTTC. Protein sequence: CASSLARVPGSEQFF.

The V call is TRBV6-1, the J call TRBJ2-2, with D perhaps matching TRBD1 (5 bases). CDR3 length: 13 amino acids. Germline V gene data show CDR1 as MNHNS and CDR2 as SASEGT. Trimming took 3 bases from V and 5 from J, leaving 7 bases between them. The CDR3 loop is CASSDRVTGELFF. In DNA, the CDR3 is TGTGCCAGCAGTGACAGGGTAACCGGGGAGCTGTTTTTT.

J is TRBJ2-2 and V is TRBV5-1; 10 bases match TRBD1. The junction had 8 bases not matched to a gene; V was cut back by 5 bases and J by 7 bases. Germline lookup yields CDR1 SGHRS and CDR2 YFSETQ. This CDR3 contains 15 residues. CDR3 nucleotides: TGCGCCAGCAGACCTATTGACAGGGGGCACGGGGAGCTGTTTTTT. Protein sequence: CASRPIDRGHGELFF.